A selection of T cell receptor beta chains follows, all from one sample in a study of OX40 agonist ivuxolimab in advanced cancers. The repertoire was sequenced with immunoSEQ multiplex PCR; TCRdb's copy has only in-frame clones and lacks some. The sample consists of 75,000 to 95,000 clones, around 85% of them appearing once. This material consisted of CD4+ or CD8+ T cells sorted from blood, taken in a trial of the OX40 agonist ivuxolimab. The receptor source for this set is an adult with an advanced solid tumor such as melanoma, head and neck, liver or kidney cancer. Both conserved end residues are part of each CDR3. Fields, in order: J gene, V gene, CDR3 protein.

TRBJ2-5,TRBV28,CASKALGGQETQYF
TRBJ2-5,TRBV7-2,CASSLQKGPQETQYF
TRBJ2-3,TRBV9,CASSSTDTQYF
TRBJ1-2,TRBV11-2,CASSQRTGAGSYGYTF
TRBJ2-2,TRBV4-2,CASSQVSGDSGELFF
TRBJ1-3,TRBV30,CAWSREAGRNTIYF
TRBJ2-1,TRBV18,CASSPPGLGVRFEQFF
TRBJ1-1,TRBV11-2,CASSFSTNTEAFF
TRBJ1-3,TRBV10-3,CAISLGAGNTIYF
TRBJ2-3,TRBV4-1,CASSQHGTGGDTQYF
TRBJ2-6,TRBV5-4,CASSTGTAGANVLTF
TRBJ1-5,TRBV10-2,CASSEQDRVNQPQHF
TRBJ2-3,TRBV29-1,CSVSQNTDTQYF
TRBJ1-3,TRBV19,CASSIRTGAGNTIYF
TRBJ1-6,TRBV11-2,CASRSDSGNSPLHF
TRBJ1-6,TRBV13,CASSLGRQSSYNSPLHF
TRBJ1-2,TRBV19,CASSVTAANYGYTF
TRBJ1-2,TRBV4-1,CASSSTGASYGYTF